Below, 9 T cell receptor beta chains from the same sample are listed, as sequenced in a study of graft-versus-host responses after intestinal transplantation (dated by TCRdb to about 2021). The library was prepared using the immunoSEQ multiplex PCR assay. The immuneACCESS repertoire file appears here via TCRdb, limited to in-frame rearrangements. These files lack a portion of the clones; in checked studies, under half of the deficit traces to unresolved V genes, and the cause of the others is not known. This sample holds 35,000 to 40,000 clones; around 86% were observed only once. The ten largest clones represent roughly 3.6% of the sample. The input for sequencing was PBMCs, taken less than 1,400 days after transplant. These receptors were collected from a human patient who received an intestinal transplant, so some T cells may come from the graft donor.

V usage is TRBV9 and J usage is TRBJ2-7; tentative D call: TRBD2 (6 bases). V was clipped by 4 bases and J by 3 bases, with 14 bases between them. CDR3 length: 14 residues. Germline-derived CDR1 and CDR2 are SGDLS and YYNGEE. CDR3 residues: CASSTAGGNYEQYF. CDR3 coding DNA: TGTGCCAGCAGCACAGCCGGGGGAAACTACGAGCAGTACTTC. Drawing the rest from reference TRBV9 and TRBJ2-7, the complete variable domain is DSGVTQTPKHLITATGQRVTLRCSPRSGDLSVYWYQQSLDQGLQFLIQYYNGEERAKGNILERFSAQQFPDLHSELNLSSLELGDSALYFCASSTAGGNYEQYFGPGTRLTVT.

This chain connects TRBV19 to TRBJ2-5; unclear D gene. V was pared by 2 bases and J by 5 bases, with 12 bases between. The CDR3 runs to 14 residues. CDR1 is LNHDA, CDR2 SQIVND, per germline (reference sequence). DNA of the CDR3: TGTGCCAGTAGTATATCAGCTTATACCGAGACCCAGTACTTC. Residues: CASSISAYTETQYF.

There are a few counts of this clone. The rearrangement uses TRBV7-3 and TRBJ2-5; 11 positions agree with TRBD1. The CDR3 length is 16 residues. CDR1 and CDR2 from the germline V gene are SGHTA and FQGTGA. V shed 0 bases, J shed 2 bases, and the junction held 2 bases outside the gene matches. The CDR3 DNA sequence: TGTGCCAGCAGCTTAACGGGGACAGGGGGTCAAGAGACCCAGTACTTC. As protein: CASSLTGTGGQETQYF.

The rearrangement uses TRBV6-6 and TRBJ2-5, with D perhaps matching TRBD1 (6 bases). Trimming took 5 bases from V and 4 from J, leaving 17 bases between them. The CDR3 is made up of 15 amino acids. Germline CDR1 MNHNY, CDR2 SVGAGI (reference sequence). CDR3 coding DNA: TGTGCCAGCAGTCTGGACTTCCTCAGGGGAGAGACCCAGTACTTC. Protein: CASSLDFLRGETQYF.

The V call is TRBV30, the J call TRBJ1-2, with D tentatively TRBD1 (5 bases). Germline V gene data show CDR1 as GTSNPN and CDR2 as SVGIG (reference sequence). V was cut by 0 bases and J by 2 bases, with 7 bases left in between. The CDR3 consists of 13 residues. CDR3 sequence (DNA): TGTGCCTGGAGTGTAAGGGGAAACTATGGCTACACCTTC. Amino acid sequence: CAWSVRGNYGYTF. Full variable domain (remainder filled in from reference TRBV30 and TRBJ1-2): SQTIHQWPATLVQPVGSPLSLECTVEGTSNPNLYWYRQAAGRGLQLLFYSVGIGQISSEVPQNLSASRPQDRQFILSSKKLLLSDSGFYLCAWSVRGNYGYTFGSGTRLTVV.

The gene calls are TRBV13 and TRBJ2-5; D is undetermined. Trimming took off 2 bases at V and 7 bases at J, with 11 bases between the two ends. CDR1 is PRHDT and CDR2 is FYEKMQ in the germline V gene (reference sequence). The CDR3 contains 13 residues. The CDR3 DNA reads TGTGCCAGCAGCTTACTAGGAGCAGGGACCCAGTACTTC. Protein product: CASSLLGAGTQYF. The full variable domain, with the rest looked up from reference TRBV13 and TRBJ2-5, is AAGVIQSPRHLIKEKRETATLKCYPIPRHDTVYWYQQGPGQDPQFLISFYEKMQSDKGSIPDRFSAQQFSDYHSELNMSSLELGDSALYFCASSLLGAGTQYFGPGTRLLVL.

The V call is TRBV18, the J call TRBJ2-1; D remains ambiguous. Germline V gene sequence: CDR1 KGHSH, CDR2 LQKENI. V was pared by 0 bases and J by 9 bases, with 12 bases between. The CDR3 sequence is 14 residues long. The DNA for the CDR3 is TGTGCCAGCTCACCACCTGCTGTGATTGGTGAGCAGTTCTTC. Protein: CASSPPAVIGEQFF.

V usage is TRBV19 and J usage is TRBJ2-5; TRBD1 or TRBD2 may be the D gene (6 bases each). There are 14 residues in the CDR3. V lost 1 base to trimming and J lost 4 bases, with 10 bases between them. Germline V lookup: CDR1 LNHDA, CDR2 SQIVND (reference sequence). The CDR3 loop reads CASSIGRGAETQYF. In DNA form, the CDR3 reads TGTGCCAGTAGTATAGGGAGGGGGGCAGAGACCCAGTACTTC. The full variable domain, rest sourced from reference TRBV19 and TRBJ2-5, is DGGITQSPKYLFRKEGQNVTLSCEQNLNHDAMYWYRQDPGQGLRLIYYSQIVNDFQKGDIAEGYSVSREKKESFPLTVTSAQKNPTAFYLCASSIGRGAETQYFGPGTRLLVL.

V and J are TRBV19 and TRBJ2-7, with D uncertain. V lost 5 bases to trimming and J lost 7 bases, with 15 bases between them. This CDR3 spans 13 amino acids. Germline lookup yields CDR1 LNHDA and CDR2 SQIVND (reference sequence). CDR3 in amino acids: CASSPQDLSEQYF. The CDR3 DNA is TGTGCCAGTAGTCCCCAGGACCTCTCTGAGCAGTACTTC.